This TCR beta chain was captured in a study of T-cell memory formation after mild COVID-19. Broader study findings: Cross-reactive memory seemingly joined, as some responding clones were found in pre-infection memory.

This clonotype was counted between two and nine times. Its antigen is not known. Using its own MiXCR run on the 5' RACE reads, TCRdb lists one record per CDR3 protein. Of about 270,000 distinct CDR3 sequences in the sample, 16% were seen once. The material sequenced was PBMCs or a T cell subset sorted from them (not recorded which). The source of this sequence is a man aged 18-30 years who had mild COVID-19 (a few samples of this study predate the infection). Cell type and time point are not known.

CDR3 bases: TGTGCCAGCAGTGGAGCGGCGGGGGGATCAGATACGCAGTATTTT. Its translation is CASSGAAGGSDTQYF. The rearrangement uses TRBV6-1 and TRBJ2-3; 8 bases are shared with TRBD2. The CDR3 runs 15 residues. The germline gives CDR1 MNHNS, CDR2 SASEGT. With V trimmed by 4 bases and J by 4 bases, 7 bases remained unmatched.